This is a list of T cell receptor beta chains from one sample in a study of cytomegalovirus exposure and HLA in healthy donors. Profiled with immunoSEQ multiplex PCR; TCRdb holds only in-frame clones, not every one. The sample shows 250,000 to 400,000 clones, roughly 90% of them seen only once. Sequenced material: PBMCs. These TCRs come from a man aged 30 to 39 in good health and CMV-seronegative. Both conserved end residues are trimmed from each CDR3. Each record gives: V gene, J gene, CDR3 protein.

v_call: TRBV2
j_call: TRBJ1-2
cdr3_aa: ASSESPRGLLQGYGYT

v_call: TRBV7-8
j_call: TRBJ1-1
cdr3_aa: ASSLERGNTEAF

v_call: TRBV2
j_call: TRBJ2-5
cdr3_aa: ASRRGISEYQETQY

v_call: TRBV18
j_call: TRBJ2-7
cdr3_aa: ASSLDRGSYEQY

v_call: TRBV10-3
j_call: TRBJ2-1
cdr3_aa: AISDSGTSGFYNEQF

v_call: TRBV4-1
j_call: TRBJ2-2
cdr3_aa: ASSHRGSTGELF

v_call: TRBV20-1
j_call: TRBJ2-7
cdr3_aa: SATGDKQQY

v_call: TRBV21-1
j_call: TRBJ2-7
cdr3_aa: ASSKAGRTSGREQY

v_call: TRBV18
j_call: TRBJ2-7
cdr3_aa: ASSHGTGGFYEQY

v_call: TRBV2
j_call: TRBJ1-2
cdr3_aa: ASRQMGGYGYT

v_call: TRBV5-8
j_call: TRBJ2-1
cdr3_aa: ASSIGLAGTKQF

v_call: TRBV6-5
j_call: TRBJ1-2
cdr3_aa: ASSEPGQGAGYT

v_call: TRBV2
j_call: TRBJ1-1
cdr3_aa: ASSDSRTTEAF

v_call: TRBV10-3
j_call: TRBJ2-5
cdr3_aa: AISGGLQETQY

v_call: TRBV6-5
j_call: TRBJ1-2
cdr3_aa: ASSYSSENYGYT

v_call: TRBV6-5
j_call: TRBJ2-5
cdr3_aa: ASSYVVAETQY

v_call: TRBV5-6
j_call: TRBJ2-7
cdr3_aa: ASSQLIGDRGYEQY

v_call: TRBV27
j_call: TRBJ2-1
cdr3_aa: ASSRGTSGNEQF

v_call: TRBV5-4
j_call: TRBJ2-6
cdr3_aa: ASSLAVAGYGANVLT

v_call: TRBV11-2
j_call: TRBJ2-2
cdr3_aa: ASSLVSGWGLAGELF

v_call: TRBV25-1
j_call: TRBJ2-3
cdr3_aa: ASSAGGIIYTQY

v_call: TRBV5-5
j_call: TRBJ1-3
cdr3_aa: ASSPTGGRNTIY

v_call: TRBV6-5
j_call: TRBJ2-7
cdr3_aa: ASSYSSTYEQY

v_call: TRBV15
j_call: TRBJ1-1
cdr3_aa: ATSTSPGNTEAF

v_call: TRBV7-9
j_call: TRBJ2-7
cdr3_aa: ASSSSTGGYEQY

v_call: TRBV11-2
j_call: TRBJ2-7
cdr3_aa: ASSSGLPYEQY

v_call: TRBV5-1
j_call: TRBJ1-6
cdr3_aa: ASSLGQPLGPYSPLH

v_call: TRBV7-9
j_call: TRBJ2-5
cdr3_aa: ASRPSGGWQETQY

v_call: TRBV15
j_call: TRBJ2-1
cdr3_aa: ATSGLVLGEQF

v_call: TRBV7-9
j_call: TRBJ1-1
cdr3_aa: ASSQGQGWTEAF

v_call: TRBV5-1
j_call: TRBJ1-5
cdr3_aa: ASSPGQGAKGNQPQH

v_call: TRBV7-9
j_call: TRBJ1-5
cdr3_aa: ASSVGTGSNQPQH

v_call: TRBV18
j_call: TRBJ1-1
cdr3_aa: ASSPPAAGVSVTEAF

v_call: TRBV7-9
j_call: TRBJ1-3
cdr3_aa: ASSLEQGAAGNTIY

v_call: TRBV6-6
j_call: TRBJ1-1
cdr3_aa: ASSYPTGNTEAF

v_call: TRBV11-2
j_call: TRBJ1-1
cdr3_aa: ASSFGGGYTEAF

v_call: TRBV7-2
j_call: TRBJ2-1
cdr3_aa: ASSSTGVLSYNEQF

v_call: TRBV4-1
j_call: TRBJ1-5
cdr3_aa: ASSQTFDRGNRPQH

v_call: TRBV6-5
j_call: TRBJ2-7
cdr3_aa: ASSYRGSRHEQY

v_call: TRBV15
j_call: TRBJ2-7
cdr3_aa: ATSRSLSGSYEQY

v_call: TRBV5-4
j_call: TRBJ2-7
cdr3_aa: ASSLDYYEQY

v_call: TRBV6-1
j_call: TRBJ2-7
cdr3_aa: ASRVSGEAHEQY

v_call: TRBV4-3
j_call: TRBJ1-2
cdr3_aa: ASSRDGTEIGYGYT

v_call: TRBV4-1
j_call: TRBJ2-5
cdr3_aa: ASSQEKVSGGSQETQY

v_call: TRBV6-6
j_call: TRBJ1-5
cdr3_aa: ASSLTIDSLNQPQH

v_call: TRBV19
j_call: TRBJ2-7
cdr3_aa: ASRITGDHEQY

v_call: TRBV7-7
j_call: TRBJ2-2
cdr3_aa: ASSLLGDTGELF